Included here is one T cell receptor beta chain sequence, with context. Its antigen is currently unknown. Other DNA sequences within the sample encode an identical CDR3. Per germline, CDR1 LNHNV and CDR2 YYDKDF (reference sequence). This CDR3 is 15 amino acids long. The V gene lost 0 bases and the J gene lost 4 bases, with 10 bases spanning the gap. The data are from a study of shared clonotypes between healthy human individuals. Study-level background: Donors had three CD4 naive, three CD4 memory, two CD8 naive and one CD8 memory plate apiece.

Naive CD8 cells lacked CD45RO, underwent positive selection for CCR7 and left out terminally differentiated effector memory CD45RA+ cells. Study observations and caveats: Collection of samples was limited to blood; tissue repertoires likely differ. Clonotype sharing among donors likely depends on sequencing depth.

Every subset had its genomic DNA shared out evenly among several immunoSEQ plates. Sequenced by immunoSEQ multiplex PCR; TCRdb stores in-frame clones only, minus some. This table has nearly 2 million clones, approximately 95% appearing once. This rearrangement joins TRBV15 to TRBJ1-5; D gene ambiguous. The receptor was isolated from a man between 18 and 29 years old in good health. The sample taken for sequencing was naive CD8+ T cells sorted from blood. The CDR3 DNA reads as TGTGCCACCAGCAGAGATTTGGGGAGAAATCAGCCCCAGCATTTT. Encoded protein: CATSRDLGRNQPQHF. Using reference TRBV15 and TRBJ1-5 for the parts outside the CDR3, the full variable domain is DAMVIQNPRYQVTQFGKPVTLSCSQTLNHNVMYWYQQKSSQAPKLLFHYYDKDFNNEADTPDNFQSRRPNTSFCFLDIRSPGLGDTAMYLCATSRDLGRNQPQHFGDGTRLSIL.